This TCR beta chain was recovered during a study of blood T cell repertoires in COVID-19. Study context: Samples came from the United States, Italy and Spain, spanning acute and convalescent COVID-19. In each case, the material was cDNA or gDNA derived from T cells, B-cell-depleted T cells, or PBMCs.

Generated by immunoSEQ multiplex PCR, the TCRdb table keeps only in-frame clones and is missing some. The sample holds under 200,000 clones, around three quarters seen once. Deletions cut 1 base from V and 0 bases from J, with 8 bases between. Germline V gene lookup returns CDR1 SGHTA and CDR2 FQGTGA. The CDR3 spans 15 residues. Participants were aged about 18 to 90 years, lived in around 25 US areas, and enrolled virtually. The origin of this receptor is a woman in her 70s in a cohort exposed to, infected with or recovered from COVID-19 (not recorded which). The sample taken for sequencing was PBMCs or T cells enriched from blood (not recorded which). The V gene is TRBV7-3, the J gene TRBJ2-3, with D unclear. CDR3 in DNA: TGTGCCAGCAGCTTAATGGCAGGTAGCACAGATACGCAGTATTTT. Its translation: CASSLMAGSTDTQYF. Complete variable domain (other parts from reference TRBV7-3 and TRBJ2-3): GAGVSQTPSNKVTEKGKYVELRCDPISGHTALYWYRQSLGQGPEFLIYFQGTGAADDSGLPNDRFFAVRPEGSVSTLKIQRTERGDSAVYLCASSLMAGSTDTQYFGPGTRLTVL.